One and the same sample provided the 5 T cell receptor beta chains below, sequenced in a study of T cell repertoires in cytomegalovirus infection. These TCRs' antigens remain unknown. TCRdb fed the reads into MiXCR, producing one record per CDR3 protein. The sample has some 130,000 distinct CDR3 sequences, over 30% seen once. Material: CD8+ T cells from cultured PBMCs, obtained from culture after CMV antigen stimulation. All receptors come from a human donor in good health (CMV status not recorded). Some clones in this sample may be carry-over from other donors' samples.

The chain recombines TRBV7-9 with TRBJ1-2; D not resolved. The CDR3 length is 13 residues. V was pared by 1 base and J by 8 bases, with 11 bases between. The germline V gene has CDR1 SEHNR and CDR2 FQNEAQ (reference sequence). DNA of the CDR3: TGTGCCAGCAGCTTAGGTCGGGTTGACGGCTACACCTTC. Translating gives CASSLGRVDGYTF.

CDR3 sequence (DNA): TGTGCCGTCGGGGAATACAATGAGCAGTTCTTC. Its protein is CAVGEYNEQFF. This chain uses TRBV6-8 with TRBJ2-1; D is perhaps TRBD2 (5 bases). The V gene lost 11 bases and the J gene lost 4 bases, with 9 bases spanning the gap. The CDR3 runs to 11 residues. CDR1 is MNHGY, CDR2 SAAAGT, per germline.

The V call is TRBV12-3 or TRBV12-4, the J call TRBJ2-7; D perhaps matches TRBD1 (5 bases). The CDR3 extends over 13 amino acids. V was trimmed by 5 bases and J by 3 bases, leaving 11 bases between them. The CDR3 nucleotides are TGTGCCAGCAGTCAGGGCAGTGACTACGAGCAGTACTTC. Translating gives CASSQGSDYEQYF.

This clonotype has more than one count but fewer than ten. The rearrangement uses TRBV6-2 or TRBV6-3 and TRBJ2-4; TRBD1 is a possible D gene (6 bases). The CDR3 loop spans 14 amino acids. Trimming shortened V by 2 bases and J by 8 bases, and 13 bases separated the two germline ends. Germline V gene sequence: CDR1 MNHEY, CDR2 SVGEGT. The CDR3 DNA sequence: TGTGCCAGCAGTTACCAAGGGAAGGGGGACATTCAGTACTTC. Translation: CASSYQGKGDIQYF.

This clonotype was counted only a few times. The chain combines TRBV7-6 with TRBJ2-5; 7 bases align to TRBD1. The length of the CDR3 is 14 residues. Per germline, CDR1 SGHVS and CDR2 FNYEAQ. V shed 5 bases, J shed 2 bases, and the junction held 5 bases outside the gene matches. CDR3 protein: CASSGRGFQETQYF. CDR3 DNA: TGTGCCAGCAGCGGCAGGGGGTTTCAAGAGACCCAGTACTTC.